This entry is about one T cell receptor (beta chain). The antigen remains undetermined. The V gene lost 6 bases and the J gene lost 5 bases, with 13 bases spanning the gap. The germline gives CDR1 KGHSH, CDR2 LQKENI. This CDR3 has 13 residues. At the Johns Hopkins FTIC core, DNA taken from cultured CD4+ T cells was sequenced by way of the Oncomine TCR Beta short-read assay. TCRdb fed the PCR reads into MiXCR, producing one record per CDR3 protein. The sample lists fewer than 20,000 distinct CDR3 sequences, roughly 69% occurring once. The data originate from a study of vaccination and CD4 T cells after COVID-19. About the research overall: Six males and four females, two Hispanic, made up the convalescents.

Stated treatment: approximately 11-day PBMC culture with coronavirus spike peptide pools or control peptides (ViraFEST assay). The V call is TRBV18, the J call TRBJ1-2; maybe TRBD1 (6 bases). The source of this sequence is a human donor who had recovered from COVID-19. Specimen: CD4+ T cells from blood, cultured in vitro. The CDR3 sequence is CASSPGTQYGYTF. In DNA form, the CDR3 reads TGTGCCAGCTCGCCCGGGACACAATATGGCTACACCTTC.